Listed below are T cell receptor beta chains from one sample, sequenced in a study of blood T cell repertoires in COVID-19. The repertoire was sequenced with immunoSEQ multiplex PCR; TCRdb's copy has only in-frame clones and lacks some. The repertoire holds hundreds of thousands of clones, 86% seen once, with 3.8% in the top ten. Sequences were obtained from PBMCs or T cells enriched from blood (not recorded which). Receptors originate from a woman in her thirties or forties with acute COVID-19. The CDR3 runs from the conserved cysteine through the conserved F or W. A D gene is named only where the DNA matches it firmly. Part of the rows lack a size; the others show once, few, many or a class for expanded clones.

v_gene,d_gene,abundance,j_gene,CDR3nt,CDR3aa
TRBV7-2,TRBD2,.,TRBJ2-1,TGTGCCAGCAGCCGGGGACTACCCTCCTACAATGAGCAGTTCTTC,CASSRGLPSYNEQFF
TRBV7-2,.,.,TRBJ2-3,TGTGCCAGCAGCTTAACTAGAGGTGATACGCAGTATTTT,CASSLTRGDTQYF
TRBV12-5,.,.,TRBJ1-2,TGTGCTAGTGGTTTGCCGTACACCTATGGCTACACCTTC,CASGLPYTYGYTF
TRBV19,TRBD1,.,TRBJ1-5,TGTGCCAGCACAGGGGGAGTCGGTTATCAGCCCCAGCATTTT,CASTGGVGYQPQHF
TRBV5-6,.,.,TRBJ2-4,TGTGCCAGCAGCTCGACAGTAGCCAAAAACATTCAGTACTTC,CASSSTVAKNIQYF
TRBV6-5,.,.,TRBJ2-7,TGTGCCAGCAGTAGACAGTCCTCCTACGAGCAGTACTTC,CASSRQSSYEQYF
TRBV5-1,TRBD1,once,TRBJ1-6,TGCGCCAGCAGCTTGGGGACAGGGGCGAATTCACCCCTCCACTTT,CASSLGTGANSPLHF
TRBV6-5,.,.,TRBJ2-1,TGTGCCAGCAGTTACTCGCAGCGCCGGGACAATGAGCAGTTCTTC,CASSYSQRRDNEQFF
TRBV12-3/TRBV12-4,TRBD1,.,TRBJ2-1,TGTGCCAGCAGTACCCGGACAGGGAGTGAGCAGTTCTTC,CASSTRTGSEQFF
TRBV24-1,.,.,TRBJ2-1,TGTGCCACCAGTGACGGACTCTCGGGACTGACACCTAGTGAGCAGTTCTTC,CATSDGLSGLTPSEQFF
TRBV5-1,.,.,TRBJ1-3,TGCGCCAGCAGCTCCTATGCTCGAGGGAAGAACAGTCCCACCATATATTTT,CASSSYARGKNSPTIYF
TRBV20-1,.,.,TRBJ2-3,TGCAGTGCTAGCTTAGATACGCAGTATTTT,CSASLDTQYF
TRBV28,TRBD1,once,TRBJ1-5,TGTGCCAGCAGTTTTCTCGGGACAGTTAATCAGCCCCAGCATTTT,CASSFLGTVNQPQHF
TRBV7-6,TRBD2,.,TRBJ2-1,TGTGCCAGCAGCTTAGCGGCTAGCGGGAGAGGCCTTTCCTACAATGAGCAGTTCTTC,CASSLAASGRGLSYNEQFF
TRBV7-9,TRBD2,few,TRBJ2-2,TGTGCCAGCAGCGCAGAGGGACTAGCGGGCGTCTCCGGGGAGCTGTTTTTT,CASSAEGLAGVSGELFF
TRBV20-1,.,once,TRBJ1-1,TGCAGTGCAAAGAGGGGGAACCAAGCTTTCTTT,CSAKRGNQAFF
TRBV9,.,.,TRBJ2-1,TGTGCCAGCAGCGTAGTAGCCAGCGGGCTCTACAATGAGCAGTTCTTC,CASSVVASGLYNEQFF
TRBV28,TRBD2,.,TRBJ2-3,TGTGCCAGCAGTTTCCCAGCGGGGACAGATACGCAGTATTTT,CASSFPAGTDTQYF
TRBV6-5,TRBD1,.,TRBJ1-2,TGTGCCAGCAGTCCCCGGGACAGAAACTATGGCTACACCTTC,CASSPRDRNYGYTF
TRBV15,.,.,TRBJ1-5,TGTGCCACCAGCAGAGATGTGGGGTGGGGAGATCAGCCCCAGCATTTT,CATSRDVGWGDQPQHF
TRBV5-6,.,.,TRBJ2-5,TGTGCCAGCAGCTTGGTCGGGCAAGAGACCCAGTACTTC,CASSLVGQETQYF
TRBV27,TRBD1,.,TRBJ2-1,TGTGCCAGCAGTCTGACAGGGGGTCATGAGCAGTTCTTC,CASSLTGGHEQFF